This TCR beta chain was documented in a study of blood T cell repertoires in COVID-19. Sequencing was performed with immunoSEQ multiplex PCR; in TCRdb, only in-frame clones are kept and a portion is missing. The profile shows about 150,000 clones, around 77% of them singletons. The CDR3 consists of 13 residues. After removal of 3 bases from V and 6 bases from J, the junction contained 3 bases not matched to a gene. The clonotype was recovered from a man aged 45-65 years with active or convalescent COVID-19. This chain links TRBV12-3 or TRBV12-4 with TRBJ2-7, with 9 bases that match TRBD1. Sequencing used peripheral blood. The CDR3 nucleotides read TGTGCCAGCAGTTTGGGACAGGGAGGCGAGCAGTACTTC. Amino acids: CASSLGQGGEQYF.